This entry describes one T cell receptor beta chain. Its antigen remains unidentified. Base-call qualities are not available, and no considerably larger clone is one nucleotide away. The junction carries 16 bases between V and J, which are trimmed by 6 bases and 7 bases respectively. Inclusive of the bounding cysteine and phenylalanine, the CDR3 is 14 residues long. The CDR3 DNA has 42 bases and is translated from base 1. Sequences LNHDA (CDR1) and SQIVND (CDR2) are obtained from the germline V gene (reference sequence). The sample is drawn from a study of shared clonotypes between healthy human individuals (TCRdb year 2020). Looking at the study overall: A few men and two women, aged 18 to 49 years, made up the cohort. To estimate repertoire size and how much clonotype sharing occurs between individuals, the study deeply sequenced the blood TCR repertoires of 5 or 6 healthy adults. For each donor, CD4 naive and CD4 memory were each given three plates, CD8 naive was given two plates, and CD8 memory was given one plate. Leukapheresis yielded between about 0.85 and 9.5 billion PBMCs per donor. To increase sequencing depth and limit assay-specific biases, TCR repertoire library preparation and sequencing were carried out by different laboratories using diverse techniques.

TCR CDR3 regions were amplified from genomic DNA by multiplex PCR using the deep immunoSEQ assay. Genomic DNA extracted from each cell subset was distributed evenly over all wells of several immunoSEQ 96-well plates, and each plate served as one replicate. For sorted subsets, each replicate PCR was loaded with about 0.2 ug genomic DNA, equivalent to about 30,000 T cell genomes. Purified libraries were measured with a Qubit 3.0 fluorometer, size-checked on a Bioanalyzer 2100, and measured again with the KAPA Library Quantification kit. Each immunoSEQ 96-well plate was sequenced on its own single-read 150-cycle Illumina NextSeq 550 flow cell. As for how the authors treated the data: Because the immunoSEQ output included only junctional sequences and no quality scores, the filtering could not be the same as the filtering used for full-length reads. To assign V/J genes and CDR3, sequences were annotated against IMGT germline references using PyIR, a Python wrapper for IgBLAST v1.9. Reads were filtered out if the reads had weak V/J assignments (E-value above 1e-6), no CDR3, stop codons, out-of-frame junctions, or ambiguous translated residues. V3J clonotypes were defined as sequences sharing an identical inferred V gene, J gene, and CDR3 amino acid sequence. Percentage overlap between repertoires was computed as shared unique clonotypes divided by the size of the smaller repertoire. Repertoire richness was assessed with RTK rarefaction, the Chao1 estimator, and Recon v2.1 estimates of unobserved clonotypes. Generation probabilities were computed with OLGA for all TCRbeta clonotypes obtained by the gDNA method from four donors. As stored in TCRdb, this immuneACCESS dataset retains in-frame rearrangements with V and J assigned. A fraction of the clones does not appear; measured against another copy, unresolved V genes explain less than half of the discrepancy, and the remainder lacks a known reason. Clone size and V and J calls were adopted from that table, with D and trimming inferred from the DNA. This sample is represented by about 1.1 million clones; around 78% of them were singletons. In total, the top ten clones hold roughly 0.56% of the sample.

The donors were healthy, HIV-negative adults who had no recently reported acute infections or vaccinations. Every donor was a Caucasian adult living in Nashville, Tennessee, USA. CD4+ T cells were enriched through magnetic negative selection, after which naive cells were positively selected on CD45RA and the remaining negative fraction served as the memory subset. After blood collection by leukapheresis, PBMCs were isolated using Ficoll-Histopaque density gradient centrifugation and then cryopreserved in the vapor phase of liquid nitrogen. Analytical flow cytometry was used to check the purity and quantity of each magnetically sorted T cell population. Genomic DNA was isolated from each sorted fraction and quantified by UV absorbance on a Nanodrop 2000c. Points the paper makes about the study in general: Because the study included a small number of donors, the genetic and exposure-history diversity represented was limited. Compared with non-shared clonotypes, clonotypes shared by all four sorted-subset donors had higher generation probabilities. Approximately 5% of naive CD4, around 3.5% of naive CD8, about 2.5% of memory CD4, and roughly 0.4% of memory CD8 clonotypes were shared across several donors. Only blood was sampled, and tissue TCR repertoires likely differ from those in blood. Even with the large sequencing depth, rarefaction of the sorted-subset datasets indicated that sequencing was incomplete. Naive subsets generally had larger estimated clonotype richness than memory subsets. Pairwise subsampling indicated that sequencing depth was expected to affect the degree of clonotype sharing among donors.

Recombination joined TRBV19 with TRBJ1-3; no D segment can be confidently identified. The TCR sequence derives from a man aged 18 to 29 in good health. Some clones in this sample may be carry-over from other donors' samples. Sequencing was done on a sample of memory CD4+ T cells from PBMCs. What the cell subset or site label conveys for this sample: CD45RA-negative fraction. The sequenced DNA is TGTGCCAGTAGGGATTTTTCTCGGTGGAACACCATATATTTT. Translation gives CASRDFSRWNTIYF.